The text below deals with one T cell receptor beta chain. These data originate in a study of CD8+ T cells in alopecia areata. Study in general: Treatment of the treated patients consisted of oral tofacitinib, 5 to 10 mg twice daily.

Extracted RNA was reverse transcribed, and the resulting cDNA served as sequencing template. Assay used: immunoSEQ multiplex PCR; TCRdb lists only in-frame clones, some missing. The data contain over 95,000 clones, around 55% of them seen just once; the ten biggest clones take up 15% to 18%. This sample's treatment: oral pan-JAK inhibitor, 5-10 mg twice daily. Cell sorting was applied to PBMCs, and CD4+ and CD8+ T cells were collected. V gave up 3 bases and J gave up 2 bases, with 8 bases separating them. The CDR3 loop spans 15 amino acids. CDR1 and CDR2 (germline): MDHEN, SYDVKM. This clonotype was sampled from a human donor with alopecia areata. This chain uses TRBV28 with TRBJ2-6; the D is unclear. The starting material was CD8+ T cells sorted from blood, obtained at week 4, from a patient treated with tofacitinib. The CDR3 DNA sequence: TGTGCCAGCAGTTTCAGGTTAACTGGGGCCAACGTCCTGACTTTC. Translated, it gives CASSFRLTGANVLTF. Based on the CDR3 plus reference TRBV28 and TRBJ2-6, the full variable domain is DVKVTQSSRYLVKRTGEKVFLECVQDMDHENMFWYRQDPGLGLRLIYFSYDVKMKEKGDIPEGYSVSREKKERFSLILESASTNQTSMYLCASSFRLTGANVLTFGAGSRLTVL.